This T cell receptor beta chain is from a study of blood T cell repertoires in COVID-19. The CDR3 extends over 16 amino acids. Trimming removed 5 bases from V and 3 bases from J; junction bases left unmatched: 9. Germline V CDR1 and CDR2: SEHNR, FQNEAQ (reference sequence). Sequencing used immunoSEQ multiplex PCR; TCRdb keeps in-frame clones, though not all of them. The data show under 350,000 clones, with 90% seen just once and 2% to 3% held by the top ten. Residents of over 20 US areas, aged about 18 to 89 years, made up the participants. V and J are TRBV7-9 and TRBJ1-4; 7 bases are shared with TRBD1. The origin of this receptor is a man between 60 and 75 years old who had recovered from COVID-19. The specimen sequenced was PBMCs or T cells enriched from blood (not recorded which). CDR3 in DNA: TGTGCCAGCAGCCTGGGACAGTTGTTAGCTAATGAAAAACTGTTTTTT. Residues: CASSLGQLLANEKLFF.